This T cell receptor (beta chain) is drawn from a study of glioma-infiltrating T cells. Background on the study: Glioblastomas were WHO grade IV, sampled at first diagnosis; low-grade were grade II. Study-wide points: Gliomas, especially low-grade, showed above-expected tissue-blood divergence; non-neoplastic patients showed below. CDR3 overlap between tissue and blood was very small.

This clonotype was seen at least ten times. The antigen is not known. The germline V gene encodes CDR1 MNHNS and CDR2 SASEGT. This CDR3 comprises 13 residues. V lost 8 bases, J lost 8 bases, and 8 bases stayed unmatched. TCR alpha and beta CDR3 regions were amplified from RNA using iRepertoire nested multiplex PCR. Tissue mRNA or PBMC total RNA, about 85-400 ng, went into one-step reverse transcription and amplification. TCRdb reprocessed the multiplex PCR reads via MiXCR and lists one record per CDR3 protein. The sample includes about 400,000 distinct CDR3 sequences, 35% to 45% of them seen just once.

The sequencing input was glioma tissue, nonneoplastic brain tissue, or PBMCs (not recorded which). The chain has TRBV6-1 and TRBJ2-1; 8 bases line up with TRBD1. This TCR derives from a human donor with low-grade glioma or glioblastoma, undergoing nonglioma brain surgery, or in good health (not recorded which). CDR3 bases: TGTGCCAGCTCGGACAGGGCCTGGGATGAGCAGTTCTTC. Translating it yields CASSDRAWDEQFF.